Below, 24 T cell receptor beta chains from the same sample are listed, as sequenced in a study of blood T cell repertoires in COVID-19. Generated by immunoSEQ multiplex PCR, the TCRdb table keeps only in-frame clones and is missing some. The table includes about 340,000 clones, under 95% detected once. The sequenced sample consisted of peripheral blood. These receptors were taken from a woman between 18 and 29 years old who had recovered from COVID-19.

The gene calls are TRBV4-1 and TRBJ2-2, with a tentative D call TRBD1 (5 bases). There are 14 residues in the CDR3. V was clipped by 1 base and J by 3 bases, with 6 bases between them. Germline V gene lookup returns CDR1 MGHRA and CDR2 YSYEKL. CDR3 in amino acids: CASSQVTDTGELFF. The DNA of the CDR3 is TGCGCCAGCAGCCAAGTGACAGACACCGGGGAGCTGTTTTTT.

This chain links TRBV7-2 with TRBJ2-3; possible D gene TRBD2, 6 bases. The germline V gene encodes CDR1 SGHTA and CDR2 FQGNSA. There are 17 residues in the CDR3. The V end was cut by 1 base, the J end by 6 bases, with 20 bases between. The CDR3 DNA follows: TGTGCCAGCAGCTTAGTTTCGTGGAGGGCCCCCGGTGATACGCAGTATTTT. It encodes CASSLVSWRAPGDTQYF.

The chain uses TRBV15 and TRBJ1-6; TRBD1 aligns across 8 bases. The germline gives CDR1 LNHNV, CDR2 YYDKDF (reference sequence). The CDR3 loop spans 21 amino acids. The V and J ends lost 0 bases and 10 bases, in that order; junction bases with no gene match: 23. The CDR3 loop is CATSRDPTYADRVGGGSPLHF. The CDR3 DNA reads TGTGCCACCAGCAGAGATCCGACCTATGCGGACAGGGTTGGAGGAGGATCACCCCTCCACTTT.

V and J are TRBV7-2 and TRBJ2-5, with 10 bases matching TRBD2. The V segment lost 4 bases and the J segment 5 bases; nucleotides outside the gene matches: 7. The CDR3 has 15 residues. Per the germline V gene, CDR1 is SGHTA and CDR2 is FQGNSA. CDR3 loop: CASSSQAGGRETQYF. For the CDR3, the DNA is TGTGCCAGCAGCTCGCAAGCGGGAGGGCGCGAGACCCAGTACTTC.

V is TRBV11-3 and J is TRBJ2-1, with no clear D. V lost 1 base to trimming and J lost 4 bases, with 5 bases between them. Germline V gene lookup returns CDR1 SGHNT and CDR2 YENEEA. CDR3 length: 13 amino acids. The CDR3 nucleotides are TGTGCCAGCAGCTTAGTCCCATACAATGAGCAGTTCTTC. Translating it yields CASSLVPYNEQFF.

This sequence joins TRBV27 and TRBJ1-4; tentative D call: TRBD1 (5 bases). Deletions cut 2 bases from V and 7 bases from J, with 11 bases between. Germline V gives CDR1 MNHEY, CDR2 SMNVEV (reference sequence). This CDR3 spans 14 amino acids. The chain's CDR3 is CASSLGQGGEKLFF. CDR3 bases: TGTGCCAGCAGTTTAGGGCAGGGCGGTGAAAAACTGTTTTTT.

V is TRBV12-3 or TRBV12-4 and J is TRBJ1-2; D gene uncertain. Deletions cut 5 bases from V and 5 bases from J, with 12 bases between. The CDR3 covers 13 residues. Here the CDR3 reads CASSPLGGYGYTF. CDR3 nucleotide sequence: TGTGCCAGCAGTCCACTGGGCGGGTATGGCTACACCTTC.

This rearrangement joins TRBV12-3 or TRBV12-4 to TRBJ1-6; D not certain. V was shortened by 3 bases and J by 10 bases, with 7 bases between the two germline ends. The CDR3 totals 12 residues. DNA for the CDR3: TGTGCCAGCAGTTTCTCCGAGTCACCCCTCCACTTT. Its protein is CASSFSESPLHF.

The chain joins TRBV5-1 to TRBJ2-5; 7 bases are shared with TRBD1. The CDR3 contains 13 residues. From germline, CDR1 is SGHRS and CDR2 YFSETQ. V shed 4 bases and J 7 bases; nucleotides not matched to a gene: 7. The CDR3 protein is CASSPDRPGTQYF. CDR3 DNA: TGCGCCAGCAGCCCGGACAGGCCGGGGACCCAGTACTTC.

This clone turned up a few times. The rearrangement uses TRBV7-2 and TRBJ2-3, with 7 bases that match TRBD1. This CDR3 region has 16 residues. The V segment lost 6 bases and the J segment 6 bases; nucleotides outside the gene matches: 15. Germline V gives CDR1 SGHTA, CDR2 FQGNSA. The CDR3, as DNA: TGTGCCAGCAGGTCGACAGGGTTGAATACATACGATACGCAGTATTTT. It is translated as CASRSTGLNTYDTQYF.

This chain's CDR3 is CASSFVSGANTGELFF. The CDR3 nucleotides are TGTGCCAGCAGTTTTGTTAGCGGAGCGAACACCGGGGAGCTGTTTTTT. This chain joins TRBV27 and TRBJ2-2, with TRBD2 as a possible D gene (6 bases). Germline values: CDR1 MNHEY, CDR2 SMNVEV (reference sequence). V gave up 3 bases and J gave up 0 bases, with 11 bases separating them. The CDR3 totals 16 residues.

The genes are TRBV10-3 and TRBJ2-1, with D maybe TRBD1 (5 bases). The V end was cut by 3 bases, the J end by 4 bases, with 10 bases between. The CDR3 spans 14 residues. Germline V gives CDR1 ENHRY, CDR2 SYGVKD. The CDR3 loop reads CAISDGQGYNEQFF. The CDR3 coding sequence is TGTGCCATCAGTGACGGGCAGGGATACAATGAGCAGTTCTTC.

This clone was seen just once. This CDR3 reads CASSSTGLAGVKQFF. CDR3 nucleotide sequence: TGTGCCAGCAGTTCAACAGGACTAGCGGGAGTGAAACAGTTCTTC. V and J are TRBV6-2 or TRBV6-3 and TRBJ2-1; 13 nucleotides agree with TRBD2. The junction had 10 bases not matched to a gene; V was cut back by 4 bases and J by 13 bases. In germline, CDR1 is MNHEY, CDR2 SVGEGT. This CDR3 is built from 15 residues.

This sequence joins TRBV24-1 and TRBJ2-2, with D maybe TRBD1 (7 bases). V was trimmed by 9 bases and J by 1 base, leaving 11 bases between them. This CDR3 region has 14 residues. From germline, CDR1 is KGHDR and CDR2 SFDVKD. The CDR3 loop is CATQGGGNTGELFF. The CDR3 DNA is TGTGCCACCCAGGGGGGAGGGAACACCGGGGAGCTGTTTTTT.

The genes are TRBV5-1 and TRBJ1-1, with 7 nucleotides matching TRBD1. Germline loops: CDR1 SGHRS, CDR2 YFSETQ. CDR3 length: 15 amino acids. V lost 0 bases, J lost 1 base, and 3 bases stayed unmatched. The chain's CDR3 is CASSLGGTANTEAFF. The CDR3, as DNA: TGCGCCAGCAGCTTGGGAGGGACAGCGAACACTGAAGCTTTCTTT.

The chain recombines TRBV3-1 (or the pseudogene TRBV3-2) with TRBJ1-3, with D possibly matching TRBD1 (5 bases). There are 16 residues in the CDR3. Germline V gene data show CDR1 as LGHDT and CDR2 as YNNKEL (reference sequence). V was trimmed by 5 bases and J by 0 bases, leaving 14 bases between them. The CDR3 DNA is TGTGCCAGCAGCAAACAGGTCCCAAGCTCTGGAAACACCATATATTTT. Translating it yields CASSKQVPSSGNTIYF.

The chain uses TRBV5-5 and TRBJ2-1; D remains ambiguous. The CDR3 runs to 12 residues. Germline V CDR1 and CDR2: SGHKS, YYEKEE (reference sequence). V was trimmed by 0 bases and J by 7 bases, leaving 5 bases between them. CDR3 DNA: TGTGCCAGCAGCTTGGCGTCGAATGAGCAGTTCTTC. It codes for CASSLASNEQFF.

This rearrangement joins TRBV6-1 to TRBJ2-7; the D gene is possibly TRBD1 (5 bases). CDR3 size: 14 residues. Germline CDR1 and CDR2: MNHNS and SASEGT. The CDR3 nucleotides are TGTGCCAGCAGGGAAGCGACAGTCTCCTACGAGCAGTACGTC. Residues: CASREATVSYEQYV.

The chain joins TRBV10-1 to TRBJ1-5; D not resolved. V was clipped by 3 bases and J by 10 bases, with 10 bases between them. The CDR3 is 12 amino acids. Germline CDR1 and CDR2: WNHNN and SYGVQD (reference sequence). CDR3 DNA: TGCGCCAGCAGTGAAGGGAGTCTCCCCCAGCATTTT. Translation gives CASSEGSLPQHF.

The CDR3 sequence: CASSRGQVYTF. The CDR3 DNA is TGTGCCAGCAGTAGGGGACAGGTCTACACCTTC. The V gene is TRBV6-5, the J gene TRBJ1-2, with TRBD1 matching over 8 bases. Per germline, CDR1 MNHEY and CDR2 SVGAGI. The V and J ends lost 5 bases and 10 bases, in that order; junction bases with no gene match: 3. The CDR3 loop spans 11 amino acids.

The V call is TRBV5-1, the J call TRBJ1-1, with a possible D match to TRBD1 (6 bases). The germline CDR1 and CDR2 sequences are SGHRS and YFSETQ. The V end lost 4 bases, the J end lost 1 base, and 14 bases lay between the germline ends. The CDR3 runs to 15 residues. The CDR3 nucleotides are TGCGCCAGCAGCGCCTCGGGACACAGGAACACTGAAGCTTTCTTT. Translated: CASSASGHRNTEAFF.

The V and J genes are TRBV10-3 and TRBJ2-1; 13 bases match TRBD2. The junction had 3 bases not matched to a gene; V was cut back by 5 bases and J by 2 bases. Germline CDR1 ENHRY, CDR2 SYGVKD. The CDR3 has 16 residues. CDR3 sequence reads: CAISLGLAGAYNEQFF. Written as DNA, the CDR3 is TGTGCCATCAGTCTAGGACTAGCGGGAGCCTACAATGAGCAGTTCTTC.

CDR3 sequence: CASSLPGGTDTQYF. The CDR3 nucleotides are TGTGCCAGCAGTCTGCCGGGGGGCACAGATACGCAGTATTTT. The chain has TRBV27 and TRBJ2-3; TRBD2 is a possible D gene (6 bases). V dropped 5 bases and J dropped 1 base, with 10 bases sitting between them. Germline assignment: CDR1 MNHEY and CDR2 SMNVEV (reference sequence). CDR3 size: 14 residues.

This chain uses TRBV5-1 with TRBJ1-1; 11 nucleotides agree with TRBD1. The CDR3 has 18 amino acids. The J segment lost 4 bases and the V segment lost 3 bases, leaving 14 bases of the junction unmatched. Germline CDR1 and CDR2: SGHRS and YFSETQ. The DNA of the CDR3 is TGCGCCAGCAGCTCGAACCTCCGGACAGGGGGCGGGGGCACTGAAGCTTTCTTT. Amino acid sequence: CASSSNLRTGGGGTEAFF.